Presented here are 25 T cell receptor beta chains from one specimen sequenced in a study of blood T cell repertoires in COVID-19 (dated by TCRdb to 2018 to 2020). Receptors were amplified or captured by the immunoSEQ multiplex PCR assay. In its TCRdb copy, this immuneACCESS table keeps in-frame sequences only and misses some clones. Where compared with another copy, unresolved V genes explain less than half of these, and the others have no known cause. This sample holds 250,000 to 350,000 clones; about four fifths were observed only once. The top ten hold around 1.6% of the sample. Input material: peripheral blood. These receptors all stem from a human donor with COVID-19, enrolled during active disease. The donor label of this sample is uncertain.

This chain connects TRBV18 to TRBJ2-1; 8 bases line up with TRBD2. CDR1 and CDR2 from the germline V gene are KGHSH and LQKENI. J lost 8 bases, V lost 3 bases, and 6 bases had no gene match. The CDR3 length is 14 residues. The CDR3 nucleotides read TGTGCCAGCTCACCCCGGGAGGGCCGGGATGAGCAGTTCTTC. This translates into CASSPREGRDEQFF.

The genes are TRBV2 and TRBJ2-2; unclear D gene. The V end lost 2 bases, the J end lost 6 bases, and 10 bases lay between the germline ends. Germline lookup yields CDR1 SNHLY and CDR2 FYNNEI. CDR3 length: 14 amino acids. The CDR3 loop reads CASSEQALAGELFF. For the CDR3, the DNA is TGTGCCAGCAGTGAACAGGCGTTGGCCGGGGAGCTGTTTTTT.

The V and J genes are TRBV6-6 and TRBJ1-1; tentatively, D is TRBD1 (5 bases). V was shortened by 7 bases and J by 4 bases, with 16 bases between the two germline ends. CDR3 length: 14 residues. Germline V gives CDR1 MNHNY, CDR2 SVGAGI (reference sequence). The DNA of the CDR3 is TGTGCCAGCAACCAGGGACTAGGAGGCACTGAAGCTTTCTTT. Its protein product is CASNQGLGGTEAFF.

This clone was seen more than once but under ten times. V gene TRBV29-1 combines with J gene TRBJ2-7, with D tentatively TRBD1 (6 bases). V was cut by 4 bases and J by 3 bases, with 19 bases left in between. The CDR3 runs 15 residues. Germline V lookup: CDR1 SQVTM, CDR2 ANQGSEA. CDR3 DNA sequence: TGCAGCGTTGGTGGGTTACAGGGTCCTCTCTACGAGCAGTACTTC. It translates to CSVGGLQGPLYEQYF.

This chain uses TRBV7-9 with TRBJ2-6, with TRBD2 matching over 7 bases. CDR3 length: 17 residues. Germline V gives CDR1 SEHNR, CDR2 FQNEAQ (reference sequence). The J segment lost 0 bases and the V segment lost 2 bases, leaving 4 bases of the junction unmatched. CDR3 sequence: CASSLLAALSGANVLTF. CDR3 coding DNA: TGTGCCAGCAGCTTACTAGCGGCCCTCTCTGGGGCCAACGTCCTGACTTTC.

J is TRBJ2-3 and V is TRBV2; 7 nucleotides align to TRBD1. Germline assignment: CDR1 SNHLY and CDR2 FYNNEI. V lost 9 bases, J lost 2 bases, and 11 bases stayed unmatched. The CDR3 is made up of 15 amino acids. The CDR3 bases are TGTGCCAGAGGGCTCCTCGGGACAGACACAGATACGCAGTATTTT. Translating it yields CARGLLGTDTDTQYF.

This chain uses TRBV19 with TRBJ1-2, with D possibly being TRBD1 (5 bases). Germline-derived CDR1 and CDR2 are LNHDA and SQIVND (reference sequence). V gave up 3 bases and J gave up 6 bases, with 11 bases separating them. The CDR3 spans 13 residues. Here the CDR3 DNA reads TGTGCCAGTAGTATGGGGGGAGGCGATGGCTACACCTTC. Translated: CASSMGGGDGYTF.

This clone has a single count. The chain carries TRBV28 and TRBJ2-7; D is perhaps TRBD1 (5 bases). Germline V CDR1 and CDR2: MDHEN, SYDVKM. V dropped 4 bases and J dropped 4 bases, with 29 bases sitting between them. This CDR3 is 19 amino acids long. CDR3 bases: TGTGCCAGCAGTTCCCTGACAGACTCAAGCCCTGAGGTTTTGTACGAGCAGTACTTC. Protein: CASSSLTDSSPEVLYEQYF.

The chain carries TRBV7-8 and TRBJ2-1; 7 nucleotides agree with TRBD2. The CDR3 sequence is 14 residues long. The junction had 5 bases not matched to a gene; V was cut back by 5 bases and J by 4 bases. CDR1 is SGHVS and CDR2 is FQNEAQ in the germline V gene. CDR3 bases: TGTGCCAGCAGCCAAGGGAGGGCGTACAATGAGCAGTTCTTC. Protein: CASSQGRAYNEQFF.

This chain links TRBV11-3 with TRBJ2-7, with TRBD1 matching 8 bases. After removal of 3 bases from V and 5 bases from J, the junction contained 6 bases not matched to a gene. Germline V gene lookup returns CDR1 SGHNT and CDR2 YENEEA. CDR3 length: 14 amino acids. CDR3 in amino acids: CASSFQGASHEQYF. As DNA, the CDR3 is TGTGCCAGCAGCTTTCAGGGGGCATCCCACGAGCAGTACTTC. The variable domain in full, completed from reference TRBV11-3 and TRBJ2-7, reads EAGVVQSPRYKIIEKKQPVAFWCNPISGHNTLYWYLQNLGQGPELLIRYENEEAVDDSQLPKDRFSAERLKGVDSTLKIQPAELGDSAVYLCASSFQGASHEQYFGPGTRLTVT.

This clone appeared once. V and J are TRBV9 and TRBJ1-1; unclear D gene. Germline values: CDR1 SGDLS, CDR2 YYNGEE. Trimming took off 0 bases at V and 13 bases at J, with 13 bases between the two ends. The CDR3 consists of 12 residues. The DNA for the CDR3 is TGTGCCAGCAGCGTAGTTCTCGGAGCTGTTTTCTTT. Protein product: CASSVVLGAVFF.

The rearrangement uses TRBV7-9 and TRBJ2-5, with a possible D match to TRBD1 (6 bases). Germline V lookup: CDR1 SEHNR, CDR2 FQNEAQ (reference sequence). The CDR3 runs 17 residues. V lost 5 bases and J lost 0, with 19 bases in between. The CDR3 bases are TGTGCCAGCAGCCCCCCGTTTCGAGGACAGAACCAAGAGACCCAGTACTTC. It is translated as CASSPPFRGQNQETQYF. The full variable domain, in which reference TRBV7-9 and TRBJ2-5 provide the parts outside the CDR3, is DTGVSQNPRHKITKRGQNVTFRCDPISEHNRLYWYRQTLGQGPEFLTYFQNEAQLEKSRLLSDRFSAERPKGSFSTLEIQRTEQGDSAMYLCASSPPFRGQNQETQYFGPGTRLLVL.

V usage is TRBV7-8 and J usage is TRBJ2-2; D perhaps matches TRBD2 (5 bases). The CDR3 has 16 amino acids. Germline CDR1 is SGHVS and CDR2 is FQNEAQ. V lost 1 base to trimming and J lost 1 base, with 10 bases between them. The CDR3 region is CASSLVLALNTGELFF. The CDR3 DNA reads TGTGCCAGCAGCTTAGTCTTAGCGCTGAACACCGGGGAGCTGTTTTTT. The full variable domain, with the rest looked up from reference TRBV7-8 and TRBJ2-2, is GAGVSQSPRYKVAKRGQDVALRCDPISGHVSLFWYQQALGQGPEFLTYFQNEAQLDKSGLPSDRFFAERPEGSVSTLKIQRTQQEDSAVYLCASSLVLALNTGELFFGEGSRLTVL.

V is TRBV3-1 (or the pseudogene TRBV3-2) and J is TRBJ2-7; 7 bases are a match to TRBD1. Losses at the gene ends were 1 base for V and 0 bases for J; bases not matched to a gene: 15. CDR1 is LGHDT, CDR2 YNNKEL, per germline (reference sequence). The CDR3 length is 19 residues. CDR3 in amino acids: CASSQARGGGTIISYEQYF. The DNA of the CDR3 is TGTGCCAGCAGCCAAGCCCGAGGGGGCGGTACTATTATCTCCTACGAGCAGTACTTC.

The V and J genes are TRBV7-9 and TRBJ2-2; D is undetermined. This CDR3 region has 14 residues. Trimming took 3 bases from V and 5 from J, leaving 10 bases between them. Germline CDR1 is SEHNR and CDR2 is FQNEAQ (reference sequence). The CDR3 bases are TGTGCCAGCAGCTTCGGCGGCGAAACCGGGGAGCTGTTTTTT. This translates into CASSFGGETGELFF. The variable domain in full, completed from reference TRBV7-9 and TRBJ2-2, reads DTGVSQNPRHKITKRGQNVTFRCDPISEHNRLYWYRQTLGQGPEFLTYFQNEAQLEKSRLLSDRFSAERPKGSFSTLEIQRTEQGDSAMYLCASSFGGETGELFFGEGSRLTVL.

The chain couples TRBV11-3 to TRBJ1-1; D ambiguous. The CDR3 covers 14 residues. The germline gives CDR1 SGHNT, CDR2 YENEEA. V shed 3 bases and J shed 5 bases, with 13 bases lying between them. CDR3 sequence reads: CASSLTPGNTEAFF. The CDR3 DNA sequence: TGTGCCAGCAGCTTGACACCCGGAAATACTGAAGCTTTCTTT.

The gene calls are TRBV5-1 and TRBJ2-1; 9 bases fit TRBD2. After removal of 4 bases from V and 0 bases from J, the junction contained 8 bases not matched to a gene. Germline lookup yields CDR1 SGHRS and CDR2 YFSETQ. The CDR3 is made up of 17 amino acids. The CDR3 is CASSRALAGASYNEQFF. As DNA, the CDR3 is TGCGCCAGCAGCCGAGCATTAGCGGGAGCCTCCTACAATGAGCAGTTCTTC.

The sample holds a few counts of this clone. The V and J genes are TRBV10-3 and TRBJ1-2, with 8 bases fitting TRBD1. Trimming cost V 5 bases and J 1 base; bases outside gene matches: 6. Germline CDR1 and CDR2: ENHRY and SYGVKD. This CDR3 is built from 15 residues. This CDR3 reads CAISYNRGSNYGYTF. The CDR3 DNA follows: TGTGCCATCAGTTACAACAGGGGGAGTAACTATGGCTACACCTTC.

The table lists this clone with a count of one. The chain has TRBV10-3 and TRBJ2-1; 10 bases line up with TRBD2. The CDR3 is made up of 16 amino acids. Germline V lookup: CDR1 ENHRY, CDR2 SYGVKD. V dropped 4 bases and J dropped 1; count of bases not matched to a gene: 4. In DNA form, the CDR3 reads TGTGCCATCAGTGGAGATAGCGGGAGGTCCTACAATGAGCAGTTCTTC. Its translation is CAISGDSGRSYNEQFF.

The rearrangement uses TRBV10-3 and TRBJ1-2, with a possible D match to TRBD1 (5 bases). The length of the CDR3 is 14 residues. The germline CDR1 and CDR2 sequences are ENHRY and SYGVKD. The V end was cut by 3 bases, the J end by 4 bases, with 12 bases between. The CDR3 sequence: CAISETGYSYGYTF. The CDR3 nucleotides are TGTGCCATCAGTGAAACAGGCTATAGCTATGGCTACACCTTC.

The chain carries TRBV9 and TRBJ2-2, with 7 bases lining up with TRBD1. Germline CDR1 is SGDLS and CDR2 is YYNGEE. Unmatched junction bases numbered 10, after V lost 5 bases and J lost 3 bases. CDR3 size: 16 residues. This CDR3 is CASSVQTGADTGELFF. CDR3 nucleotides: TGTGCCAGCAGTGTCCAAACAGGGGCCGACACCGGGGAGCTGTTTTTT.

The chain combines TRBV28 with TRBJ1-4; D unresolved. CDR1 MDHEN and CDR2 SYDVKM come from the germline V gene. This CDR3 is 14 amino acids long. The germline V and J ends were trimmed by 7 bases and 8 bases, with 17 bases remaining between them. In DNA form, the CDR3 reads TGTGCCAGCAAGGGAGGGCAAAATAGGGAAAAACTGTTTTTT. It yields the protein CASKGGQNREKLFF.

The genes are TRBV3-1 (or the pseudogene TRBV3-2) and TRBJ2-7; 9 nucleotides align to TRBD2. Germline CDR1 LGHDT, CDR2 YNNKEL (reference sequence). The junction had 4 bases not matched to a gene; V was cut back by 2 bases and J by 2 bases. The CDR3 length is 15 residues. The CDR3 region has the DNA TGTGCCAGCAGCCAAACTTTAGCGGGAGCCTACGAGCAGTACTTC. Its translation: CASSQTLAGAYEQYF.

The chain's CDR3 is CASSLQAGAGENEQYF. CDR3 DNA: TGTGCCAGCAGCTTACAGGCGGGAGCGGGAGAGAACGAGCAGTACTTC. The chain links TRBV7-2 to TRBJ2-7, with 8 bases identical to TRBD2. The trim removed 2 bases at V and 5 bases at J, leaving 11 bases unmatched. The V gene's germline CDR1 is SGHTA and CDR2 FQGNSA. The CDR3 is 16 residues long.

The V call is TRBV5-4, the J call TRBJ1-2, with a weak D call TRBD1 (5 bases). CDR3 length: 14 residues. The ends were cut back, 4 bases at V and 0 bases at J, with 10 bases in the middle. Germline CDR1 is SGHNT and CDR2 is YYREEE (reference sequence). In DNA, the CDR3 is TGTGCCAGCAGCACCGACAGAACTAACTATGGCTACACCTTC. Protein product: CASSTDRTNYGYTF.